The clone carrying this T cell receptor (beta chain) has a count of ten or more. The antigen is unknown. This sample was taken from a study of T cell repertoires in cytomegalovirus infection. Overall study context: TCR beta signatures that were public indicated CMV infection and matching HLA type. Overall study results and limits: Based on cumulative public TCR beta family frequency, carriers of CMV plus the relevant HLA were identified.

Germline V CDR1 and CDR2: SGHTA, FQGTGA. The CDR3 contains 17 residues. The junction had 10 bases not matched to a gene; V was cut back by 5 bases and J by 2 bases. TCRdb re-analysed the reads in MiXCR, keeping a single row per CDR3 protein. The sample yields fewer than 550,000 distinct CDR3 sequences, around 11% seen once. The sequence derives from a human donor in good health (CMV status not recorded). Some clones in this sample may be carry-over from other donors' samples. V and J are TRBV7-3 and TRBJ2-1, with TRBD1 matching 9 bases. Material for sequencing was PBMCs. Here the CDR3 reads CASSGRPRDRAYNEQFF. CDR3 in DNA: TGTGCCAGCAGCGGACGACCCCGGGACAGGGCCTACAATGAGCAGTTCTTC.